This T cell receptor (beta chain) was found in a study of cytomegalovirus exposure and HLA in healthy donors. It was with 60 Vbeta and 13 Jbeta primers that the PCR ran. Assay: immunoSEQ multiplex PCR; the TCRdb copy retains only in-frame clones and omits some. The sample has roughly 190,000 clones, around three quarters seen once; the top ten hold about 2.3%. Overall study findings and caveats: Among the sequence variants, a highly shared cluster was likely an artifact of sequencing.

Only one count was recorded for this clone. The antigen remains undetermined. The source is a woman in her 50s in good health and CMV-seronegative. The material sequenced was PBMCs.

The CDR3 DNA reads TGTGCCATCAGTGCGGGGGGTAGGAGCACTGAAGCTTTCTTT. This sequence encodes CAISAGGRSTEAFF. The chain uses TRBV10-3 and TRBJ1-1; weak D call: TRBD1 (5 bases). Looked up from germline, CDR1 is ENHRY and CDR2 is SYGVKD. The CDR3 is made up of 14 amino acids. V gave up 4 bases and J gave up 4 bases, with 13 bases separating them.